Sequencing of this T cell receptor beta chain was carried out in a study of blood T cell repertoires in COVID-19. Study-wide background: Specimens from acute and convalescent COVID-19 originated in the United States, Italy and Spain.

The CDR3 is made up of 16 amino acids. CDR1 and CDR2 (germline): KGHSH, LQKENI. The V gene end was trimmed by 4 bases and the J gene end by 3 bases; junction bases not matched to a gene: 11. Clones were sequenced by immunoSEQ multiplex PCR, and TCRdb holds only the in-frame ones, with some missing. This sample has approximately 180,000 clones, with roughly 87% found just once. Participants were placed into cohorts based on the clinical history they reported. J is TRBJ1-1 and V is TRBV18; TRBD1 agrees at 7 bases. The receptor's source is a human donor with acute COVID-19. The donor label of this sample is uncertain. The material sequenced was PBMCs or T cells enriched from blood (not recorded which). CDR3 nucleotide sequence: TGTGCCAGCTCACGACAGGGTACCGTATCGGACACTGAAGCTTTCTTT. Residues: CASSRQGTVSDTEAFF. Complete variable domain (other parts from reference TRBV18 and TRBJ1-1): NAGVMQNPRHLVRRRGQEARLRCSPMKGHSHVYWYRQLPEEGLKFMVYLQKENIIDESGMPKERFSAEFPKEGPSILRIQQVVRGDSAAYFCASSRQGTVSDTEAFFGQGTRLTVV.